The 6 T cell receptor beta chains below were found in one sample sequenced in a study of shared clonotypes between healthy human individuals. Positively selected for CCR7, the CD45RO-negative cells used as naive CD8 cells excluded terminally differentiated effector memory CD45RA+ cells. TCRdb's table, derived via immunoSEQ multiplex PCR, lists solely in-frame clones and lacks some. The sample includes about 680,000 clones, roughly 94% of them seen just once. Input material: naive CD8+ T cells sorted from blood. The source of these receptors is a man aged 25 to 45 in good health.

This chain joins TRBV6-5 and TRBJ2-2; D unclear. The V end was cut by 2 bases, the J end by 1 base, with 11 bases between. The CDR3 has 16 amino acids. CDR1 and CDR2 from the germline V gene are MNHEY and SVGAGI. The CDR3 region has the DNA TGTGCCAGCAGTTACGTGGGCCGCCTGAACACCGGGGAGCTGTTTTTT. Encoded protein: CASSYVGRLNTGELFF.

The rearrangement links TRBV6-5 to TRBJ2-1; the match to TRBD2 covers 10 bases. From germline, CDR1 is MNHEY and CDR2 SVGAGI. The CDR3 contains 16 residues. V lost 2 bases, J lost 2 bases, and 3 bases stayed unmatched. The CDR3 DNA reads as TGTGCCAGCAGTTACCGGCTAGCGGGAGCCTACAATGAGCAGTTCTTC. Translation: CASSYRLAGAYNEQFF.

The chain carries TRBV6-5 and TRBJ2-1; no clear D. Germline-derived CDR1 and CDR2 are MNHEY and SVGAGI. CDR3 length equals 11 residues. V was pared by 2 bases and J by 10 bases, with 6 bases between. The CDR3 DNA is TGTGCCAGCAGTTACGGAGCGGAGCAGTTCTTC. It translates to CASSYGAEQFF.

V is TRBV5-1 and J is TRBJ2-1, with 7 nucleotides matching TRBD2. Losses at the gene ends were 0 bases for V and 10 bases for J; bases not matched to a gene: 7. Germline CDR1 is SGHRS and CDR2 is YFSETQ. The CDR3 has 14 residues. CDR3 amino acids: CASSLGQGGREQFF. Here the CDR3 DNA reads TGCGCCAGCAGCTTGGGGCAGGGAGGGAGGGAGCAGTTCTTC.

CDR3 residues: CASGLGLAGNNEQFF. The DNA for the CDR3 is TGTGCTAGTGGTTTGGGGCTAGCGGGAAACAATGAGCAGTTCTTC. The rearrangement uses TRBV12-5 and TRBJ2-1; TRBD2 matches 9 bases. Germline V gene sequence: CDR1 LGHNT, CDR2 FRNRAP. This CDR3 is 15 amino acids long. The J segment lost 5 bases and the V segment lost 1 base, leaving 3 bases of the junction unmatched.

This chain links TRBV7-8 with TRBJ2-7; D possibly corresponds to TRBD2 (7 bases). This CDR3 region has 15 residues. Trimming shortened V by 6 bases and J by 0 bases, and 15 bases separated the two germline ends. Germline values: CDR1 SGHVS, CDR2 FQNEAQ. The CDR3 DNA reads TGTGCCAGCAGGGGAGGGGGGGCCAGCTCCTACGAGCAGTACTTC. It translates to CASRGGGASSYEQYF.